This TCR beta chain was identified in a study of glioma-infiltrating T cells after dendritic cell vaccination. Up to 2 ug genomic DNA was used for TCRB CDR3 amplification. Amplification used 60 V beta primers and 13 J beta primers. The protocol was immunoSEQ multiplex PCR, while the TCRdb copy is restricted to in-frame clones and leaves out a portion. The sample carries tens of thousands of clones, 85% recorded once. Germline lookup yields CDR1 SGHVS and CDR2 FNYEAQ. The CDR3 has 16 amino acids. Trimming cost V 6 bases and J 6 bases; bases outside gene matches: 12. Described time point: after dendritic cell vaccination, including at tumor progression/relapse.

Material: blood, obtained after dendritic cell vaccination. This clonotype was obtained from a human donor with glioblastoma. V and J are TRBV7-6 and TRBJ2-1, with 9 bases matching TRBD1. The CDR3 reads CASSLRYRGRSNEQFF. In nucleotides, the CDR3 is TGTGCCAGCAGTTTACGTTACAGGGGGCGCAGCAATGAGCAGTTCTTC.